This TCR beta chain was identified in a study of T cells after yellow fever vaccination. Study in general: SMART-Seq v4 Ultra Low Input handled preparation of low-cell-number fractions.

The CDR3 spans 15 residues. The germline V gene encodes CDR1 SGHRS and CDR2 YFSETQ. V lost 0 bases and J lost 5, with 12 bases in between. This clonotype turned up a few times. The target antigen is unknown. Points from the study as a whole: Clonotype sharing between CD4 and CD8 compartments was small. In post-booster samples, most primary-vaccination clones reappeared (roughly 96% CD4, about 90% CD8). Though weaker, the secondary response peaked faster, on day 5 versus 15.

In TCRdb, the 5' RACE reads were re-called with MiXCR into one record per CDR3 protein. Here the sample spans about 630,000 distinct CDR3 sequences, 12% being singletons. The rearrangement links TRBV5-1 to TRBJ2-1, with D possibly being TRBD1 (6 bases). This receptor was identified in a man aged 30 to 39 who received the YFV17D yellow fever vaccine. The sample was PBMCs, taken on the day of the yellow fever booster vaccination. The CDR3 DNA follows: TGCGCCAGCAGCTTGGAGGGGGTTGCGGACAATGAGCAGTTCTTC. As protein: CASSLEGVADNEQFF.